The TCR beta chain described here comes from a study of patients and donors after allogeneic stem cell transplantation. Germline V gene lookup returns CDR1 MNHEY and CDR2 SVGEGT. The CDR3 has 12 residues. V dropped 8 bases and J dropped 4 bases, with 10 bases sitting between them. MiXCR, run by TCRdb on the RT-PCR reads, gives a single entry per CDR3 protein. The sample consists of 800,000 to 1,000,000 distinct CDR3 sequences, about a sixth of them appearing once. The chain couples TRBV6-2 or TRBV6-3 to TRBJ2-3, with D unresolved. The sequenced sample consisted of blood, either unsorted or a sorted T cell fraction (not recorded which). The sequence was collected from a human donor who was either an allogeneic HSCT recipient or a stem cell or donor lymphocyte infusion donor (not recorded which). It is not recorded whose cells these are; they may come from a transplant donor. The CDR3 here is CASAFVPDTQYF. Here the CDR3 DNA reads TGTGCCAGCGCTTTTGTACCAGATACGCAGTATTTT.